This entry lists 9 T cell receptor beta chains sequenced from one sample in a study of cytotoxic CD8 clonotypes in ibrutinib-treated CLL. Profiled with immunoSEQ multiplex PCR; TCRdb holds only in-frame clones, not every one. This repertoire shows under 150,000 clones, approximately 90% found once; its top ten account for 10% to 12%. The sequenced sample was PBMCs, obtained after 12 months of ibrutinib treatment. Source of these receptors: a human donor with chronic lymphocytic leukemia.

The chain links TRBV5-1 to TRBJ2-7, with a possible D match to TRBD1 (6 bases). Trimming left V 2 bases short and J 3 bases short, with 9 bases between. The CDR3 has 13 amino acids. Germline-derived CDR1 and CDR2 are SGHRS and YFSETQ. This CDR3 is CASSFEDSYEQYF. In nucleotides, the CDR3 is TGCGCCAGCAGCTTCGAGGACAGCTACGAGCAGTACTTC.

The chain is built from TRBV28 and TRBJ2-7, with D unresolved. The germline V gene has CDR1 MDHEN and CDR2 SYDVKM. The CDR3 covers 14 residues. V lost 5 bases to trimming and J lost 6 bases, with 17 bases between them. CDR3 region: CASSISQHGFEQYF. CDR3 nucleotide sequence: TGTGCCAGCAGTATTTCCCAACACGGTTTCGAGCAGTACTTC.

This rearrangement joins TRBV11-2 to TRBJ2-2, with D perhaps being TRBD1 or TRBD2 (5 bases each). CDR3 size: 14 residues. CDR1 SGHAT and CDR2 FQNNGV come from the germline V gene. V was shortened by 5 bases and J by 5 bases, with 12 bases between the two germline ends. The CDR3: CASSRDRGTGELFF. CDR3 nucleotide sequence: TGTGCCAGCAGCCGAGACAGAGGGACCGGGGAGCTGTTTTTT.

The chain combines TRBV2 with TRBJ2-2; no reliable D call. This CDR3 comprises 12 residues. V shed 7 bases and J shed 10 bases, with 13 bases lying between them. Germline assignment: CDR1 SNHLY and CDR2 FYNNEI. The CDR3 DNA reads TGTGCCAGCATGGGGATGGGTGAGGAGCTGTTTTTT. This translates into CASMGMGEELFF.

The chain combines TRBV9 with TRBJ2-3; 9 bases line up with TRBD2. V was pared by 3 bases and J by 4 bases, with 6 bases of the junction left unmatched. The CDR3 has 15 amino acids. Germline-derived CDR1 and CDR2 are SGDLS and YYNGEE. The CDR3 nucleotides read TGTGCCAGCAGCGAATTAGCGGGAGCCCCAGATACGCAGTATTTT. Residues: CASSELAGAPDTQYF.

The chain has TRBV6-1 and TRBJ1-1, with D perhaps TRBD1 (5 bases). Deletions cut 5 bases from V and 1 base from J, with 14 bases between. Germline V CDR1 and CDR2: MNHNS, SASEGT. This CDR3 has 15 amino acids. CDR3 DNA: TGTGCCAGCAGTTCTAGCGCAGGGTCGAACACTGAAGCTTTCTTT. This translates into CASSSSAGSNTEAFF.

V usage is TRBV18 and J usage is TRBJ2-7; D perhaps matches TRBD2 (5 bases). Germline CDR1 is KGHSH and CDR2 is LQKENI. The CDR3 spans 14 residues. Trimming took off 0 bases at V and 6 bases at J, with 12 bases between the two ends. This CDR3 reads CASSPPRLATEQYF. CDR3 DNA sequence: TGTGCCAGCTCACCACCGCGGCTAGCCACCGAGCAGTACTTC.

The gene calls are TRBV7-3 and TRBJ1-1, with TRBD1 matching 7 bases. Germline CDR1 reads SGHTA; CDR2 reads FQGTGA. The CDR3 spans 13 residues. With V trimmed by 4 bases and J by 1 base, 0 bases remained unmatched. The CDR3 DNA reads as TGTGCCAGCAGCTGGGACAGGAACACTGAAGCTTTCTTT. Encoded protein: CASSWDRNTEAFF.

This chain joins TRBV15 and TRBJ2-1, with D unclear. CDR3 length: 15 residues. The germline V gene encodes CDR1 LNHNV and CDR2 YYDKDF (reference sequence). Trimming shortened V by 0 bases and J by 9 bases, and 15 bases separated the two germline ends. CDR3 region: CATSRDGVKGGEQFF. Here the CDR3 DNA reads TGTGCCACCAGCAGAGATGGGGTCAAGGGTGGTGAGCAGTTCTTC.